These 4 T cell receptor beta chains originate from one sample sequenced in a study of shared clonotypes between healthy human individuals. Sequencing used immunoSEQ multiplex PCR; TCRdb keeps in-frame clones, though not all of them. The sample records under 600,000 clones, approximately 94% being singletons. Material for sequencing was naive CD4+ T cells sorted from blood. Subset denoted: CD45RA+ positively selected. These receptors came from a woman in her 30s in good health.

On this clone: Different DNA sequences within this sample yield the same CDR3. The J gene is TRBJ2-2, the V gene TRBV2, with 8 bases lining up with TRBD1. V was clipped by 5 bases and J by 2 bases; unmatched bases: 4. The CDR3 length is 15 residues. The germline gives CDR1 SNHLY, CDR2 FYNNEI. The CDR3 is CASSRDRGNTGELFF. The CDR3, as DNA: TGTGCCAGCAGTCGCGACAGGGGAAACACCGGGGAGCTGTTTTTT.

V and J are TRBV4-1 and TRBJ1-5; D might be TRBD1 (5 bases). CDR1 MGHRA and CDR2 YSYEKL come from the germline V gene. Trimming took off 0 bases at V and 2 bases at J, with 8 bases between the two ends. The CDR3 runs to 15 residues. In DNA, the CDR3 is TGCGCCAGCAGCCAAGATGGGGGTGGCAATCAGCCCCAGCATTTT. This sequence encodes CASSQDGGGNQPQHF.

This chain uses TRBV27 with TRBJ2-7, with TRBD2 matching over 8 bases. CDR1 is MNHEY, CDR2 SMNVEV, per germline (reference sequence). CDR3 length: 15 residues. V lost 3 bases, J lost 4 bases, and 8 bases stayed unmatched. The CDR3: CASSFPGRAKYEQYF. As DNA, the CDR3 is TGTGCCAGCAGTTTTCCCGGGAGGGCCAAATACGAGCAGTACTTC.

The chain couples TRBV14 to TRBJ1-1; tentatively, D is TRBD1 (5 bases). The CDR3 extends over 14 amino acids. The germline gives CDR1 SGHDN, CDR2 FVKESK. V lost 0 bases, J lost 5 bases, and 10 bases lay in between. The CDR3 DNA follows: TGTGCCAGCAGCCAAGAAGCAGGGATGACTGAAGCTTTCTTT. It specifies CASSQEAGMTEAFF.